The sequence of this TCR beta chain was determined in a study of blood T cell repertoires in COVID-19. Overall study context: Sites in the United States, Italy and Spain provided acute and convalescent COVID-19 samples.

The CDR3 is 13 amino acids. V shed 4 bases and J 7 bases; nucleotides not matched to a gene: 3. Germline CDR1 is SGHVS and CDR2 is FNYEAQ. Among Cohort 3 donors, those recovered had two negative PCRs, clearance, or symptom resolution. Assay: immunoSEQ multiplex PCR; the TCRdb copy retains only in-frame clones and omits some. The sample has roughly 230,000 clones, roughly 80% seen once. The chain is built from TRBV7-6 and TRBJ1-1, with 10 bases fitting TRBD1. Sequenced input: PBMCs or T cells enriched from blood (not recorded which). The receptor's source is a man aged 45-60 years who had recovered from COVID-19. CDR3 in DNA: TGTGCCAGCAGCTCGGGACAGGGGTATGAAGCTTTCTTT. This gives the protein CASSSGQGYEAFF. Complete variable domain (other parts from reference TRBV7-6 and TRBJ1-1): GAGVSQSPRYKVTKRGQDVALRCDPISGHVSLYWYRQALGQGPEFLTYFNYEAQQDKSGLPNDRFSAERPEGSISTLTIQRTEQRDSAMYRCASSSGQGYEAFFGQGTRLTVV.